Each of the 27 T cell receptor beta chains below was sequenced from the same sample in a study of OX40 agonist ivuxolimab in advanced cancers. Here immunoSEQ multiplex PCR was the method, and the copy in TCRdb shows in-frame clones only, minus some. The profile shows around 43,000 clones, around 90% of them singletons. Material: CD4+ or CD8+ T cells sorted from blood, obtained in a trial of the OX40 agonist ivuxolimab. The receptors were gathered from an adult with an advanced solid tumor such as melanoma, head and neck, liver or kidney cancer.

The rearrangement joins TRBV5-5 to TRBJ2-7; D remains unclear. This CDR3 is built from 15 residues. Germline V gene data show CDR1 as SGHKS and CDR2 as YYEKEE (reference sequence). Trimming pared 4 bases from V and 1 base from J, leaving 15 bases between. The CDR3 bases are TGTGCCAGCAGCCAATATGGATTCCCGTCCTACGAGCAGTACTTC. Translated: CASSQYGFPSYEQYF.

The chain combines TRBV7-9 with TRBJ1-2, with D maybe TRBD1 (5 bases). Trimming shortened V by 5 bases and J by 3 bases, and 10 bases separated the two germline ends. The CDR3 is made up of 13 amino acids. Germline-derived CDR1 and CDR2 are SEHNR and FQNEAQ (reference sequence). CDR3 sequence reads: CASSGGKYYGYTF. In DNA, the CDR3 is TGTGCCAGCAGCGGGGGAAAGTACTATGGCTACACCTTC. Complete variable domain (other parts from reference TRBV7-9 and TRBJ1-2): DTGVSQNPRHKITKRGQNVTFRCDPISEHNRLYWYRQTLGQGPEFLTYFQNEAQLEKSRLLSDRFSAERPKGSFSTLEIQRTEQGDSAMYLCASSGGKYYGYTFGSGTRLTVV.

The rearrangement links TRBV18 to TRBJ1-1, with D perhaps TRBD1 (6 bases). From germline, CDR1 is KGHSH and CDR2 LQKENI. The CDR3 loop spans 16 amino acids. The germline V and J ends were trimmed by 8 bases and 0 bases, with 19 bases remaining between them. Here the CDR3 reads CASLLYGQRMNTEAFF. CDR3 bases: TGTGCCAGCCTACTGTATGGACAGCGAATGAACACTGAAGCTTTCTTT. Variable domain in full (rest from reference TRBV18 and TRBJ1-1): NAGVMQNPRHLVRRRGQEARLRCSPMKGHSHVYWYRQLPEEGLKFMVYLQKENIIDESGMPKERFSAEFPKEGPSILRIQQVVRGDSAAYFCASLLYGQRMNTEAFFGQGTRLTVV.

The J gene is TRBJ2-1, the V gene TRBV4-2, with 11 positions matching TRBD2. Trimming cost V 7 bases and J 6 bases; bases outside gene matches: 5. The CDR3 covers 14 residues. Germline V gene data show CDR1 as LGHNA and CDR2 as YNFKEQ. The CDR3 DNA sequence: TGTGCCAGCAACACTAGCGGGAGTGCCAATGAGCAGTTCTTC. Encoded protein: CASNTSGSANEQFF.

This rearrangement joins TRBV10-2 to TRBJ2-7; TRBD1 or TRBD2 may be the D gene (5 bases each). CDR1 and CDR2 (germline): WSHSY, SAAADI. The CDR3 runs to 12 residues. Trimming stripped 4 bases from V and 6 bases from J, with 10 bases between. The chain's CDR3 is CASSGGAGEQYF. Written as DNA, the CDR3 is TGCGCCAGCAGTGGAGGGGCGGGCGAGCAGTACTTC.

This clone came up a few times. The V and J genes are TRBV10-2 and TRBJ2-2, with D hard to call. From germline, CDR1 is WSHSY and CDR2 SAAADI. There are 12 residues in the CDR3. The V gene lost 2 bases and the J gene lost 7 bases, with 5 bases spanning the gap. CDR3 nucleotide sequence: TGCGCCAGCAGTGAGGTCGGCGGGGAGCTGTTTTTT. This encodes CASSEVGGELFF.

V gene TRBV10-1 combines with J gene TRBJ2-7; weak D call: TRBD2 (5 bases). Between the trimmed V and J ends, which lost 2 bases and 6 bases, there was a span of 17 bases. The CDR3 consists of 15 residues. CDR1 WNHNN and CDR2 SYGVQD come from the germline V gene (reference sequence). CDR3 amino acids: CASSEGNAPAAEQYF. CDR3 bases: TGCGCCAGCAGTGAGGGAAACGCCCCAGCGGCCGAGCAGTACTTC.

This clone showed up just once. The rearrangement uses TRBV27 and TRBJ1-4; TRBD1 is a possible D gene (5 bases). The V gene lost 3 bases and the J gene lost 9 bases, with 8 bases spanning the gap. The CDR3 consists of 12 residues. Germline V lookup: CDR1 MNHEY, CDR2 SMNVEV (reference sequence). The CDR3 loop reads CASSFQGKKLFF. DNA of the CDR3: TGTGCCAGCAGTTTTCAGGGTAAAAAACTGTTTTTT.

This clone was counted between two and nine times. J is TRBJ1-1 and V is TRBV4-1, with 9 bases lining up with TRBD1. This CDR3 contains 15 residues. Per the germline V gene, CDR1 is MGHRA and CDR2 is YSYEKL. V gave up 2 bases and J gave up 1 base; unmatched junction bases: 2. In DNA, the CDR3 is TGCGCCAGCAGCCAAAGGGGACAGGGGAACACTGAAGCTTTCTTT. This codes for CASSQRGQGNTEAFF.

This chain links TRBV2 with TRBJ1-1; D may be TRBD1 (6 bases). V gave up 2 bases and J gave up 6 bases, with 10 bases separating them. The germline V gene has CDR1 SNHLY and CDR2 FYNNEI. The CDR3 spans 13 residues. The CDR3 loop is CASSEPDSPEAFF. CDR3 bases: TGTGCCAGCAGTGAACCGGACAGTCCTGAAGCTTTCTTT. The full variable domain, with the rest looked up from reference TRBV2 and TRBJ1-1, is EPEVTQTPSHQVTQMGQEVILRCVPISNHLYFYWYRQILGQKVEFLVSFYNNEISEKSEIFDDQFSVERPDGSNFTLKIRSTKLEDSAMYFCASSEPDSPEAFFGQGTRLTVV.

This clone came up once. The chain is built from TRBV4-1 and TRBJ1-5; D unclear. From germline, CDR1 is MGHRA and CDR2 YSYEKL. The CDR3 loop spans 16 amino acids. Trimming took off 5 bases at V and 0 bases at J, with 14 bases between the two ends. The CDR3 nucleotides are TGCGCCAGCAGCTCGAGGCAGTCCCTTAGCAATCAGCCCCAGCATTTT. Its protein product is CASSSRQSLSNQPQHF.

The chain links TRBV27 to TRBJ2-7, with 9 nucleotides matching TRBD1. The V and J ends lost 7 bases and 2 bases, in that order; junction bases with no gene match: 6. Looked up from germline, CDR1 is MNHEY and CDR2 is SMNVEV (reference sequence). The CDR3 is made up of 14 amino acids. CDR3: CASTLGQGPYEQYF. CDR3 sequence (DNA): TGTGCCAGCACCCTGGGACAGGGCCCCTACGAGCAGTACTTC.

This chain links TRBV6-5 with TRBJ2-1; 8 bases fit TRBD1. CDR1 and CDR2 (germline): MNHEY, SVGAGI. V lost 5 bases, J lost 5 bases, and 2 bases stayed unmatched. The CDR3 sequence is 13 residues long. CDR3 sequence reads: CASSTGGNNEQFF. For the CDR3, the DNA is TGTGCCAGCAGTACAGGGGGAAACAATGAGCAGTTCTTC.

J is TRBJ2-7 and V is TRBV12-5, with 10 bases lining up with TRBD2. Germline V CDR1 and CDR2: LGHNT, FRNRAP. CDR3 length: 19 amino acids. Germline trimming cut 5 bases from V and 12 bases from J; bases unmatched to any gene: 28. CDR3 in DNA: TGTGCTAGTGGTCGGACAGGGCCTACTAGCGGGACGCGGGAGAGCCCCCTGTACTTC. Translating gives CASGRTGPTSGTRESPLYF. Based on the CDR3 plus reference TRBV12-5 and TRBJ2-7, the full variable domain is DARVTQTPRHKVTEMGQEVTMRCQPILGHNTVFWYRQTMMQGLELLAYFRNRAPLDDSGMPKDRFSAEMPDATLATLKIQPSEPRDSAVYFCASGRTGPTSGTRESPLYFGPGTRLTVT.

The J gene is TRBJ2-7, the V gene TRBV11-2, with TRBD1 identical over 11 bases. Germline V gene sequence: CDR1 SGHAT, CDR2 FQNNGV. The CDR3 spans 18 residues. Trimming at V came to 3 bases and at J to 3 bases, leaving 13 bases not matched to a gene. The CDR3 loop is CASSLGRTGGFRDYEQYF. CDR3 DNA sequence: TGTGCCAGCAGCTTGGGGAGGACAGGGGGCTTTAGGGACTACGAGCAGTACTTC.

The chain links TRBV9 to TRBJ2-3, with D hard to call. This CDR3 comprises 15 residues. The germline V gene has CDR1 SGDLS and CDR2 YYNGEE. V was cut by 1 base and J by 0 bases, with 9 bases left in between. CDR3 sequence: CASSVMNGSTDTQYF. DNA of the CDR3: TGTGCCAGCAGCGTAATGAACGGGAGCACAGATACGCAGTATTTT.

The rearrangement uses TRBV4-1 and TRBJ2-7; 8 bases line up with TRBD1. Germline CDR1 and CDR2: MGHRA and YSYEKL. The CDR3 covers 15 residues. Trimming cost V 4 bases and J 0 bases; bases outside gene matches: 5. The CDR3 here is CASSPRDRSSYEQYF. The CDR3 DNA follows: TGCGCCAGCAGCCCCCGGGACAGGAGCTCCTACGAGCAGTACTTC.

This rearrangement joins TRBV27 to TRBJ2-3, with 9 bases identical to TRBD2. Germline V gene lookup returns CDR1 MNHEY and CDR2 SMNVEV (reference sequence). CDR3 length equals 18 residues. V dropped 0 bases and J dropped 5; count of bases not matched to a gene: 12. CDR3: CASSLSWRGGRTGDTQYF. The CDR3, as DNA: TGTGCCAGCAGTTTATCGTGGCGGGGGGGCCGGACAGGAGATACGCAGTATTTT.

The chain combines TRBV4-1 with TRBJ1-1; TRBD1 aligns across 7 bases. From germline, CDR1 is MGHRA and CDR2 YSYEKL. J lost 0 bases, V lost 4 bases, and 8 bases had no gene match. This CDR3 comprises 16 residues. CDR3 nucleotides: TGCGCCAGCAGCCTCAGCCCACAGGGGATGAACACTGAAGCTTTCTTT. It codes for CASSLSPQGMNTEAFF.

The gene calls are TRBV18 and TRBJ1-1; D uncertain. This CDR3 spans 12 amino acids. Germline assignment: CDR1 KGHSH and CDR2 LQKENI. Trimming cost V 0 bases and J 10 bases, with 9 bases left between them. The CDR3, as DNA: TGTGCCAGCTCACCACCTCTAAACGGAGCTTTCTTT. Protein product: CASSPPLNGAFF. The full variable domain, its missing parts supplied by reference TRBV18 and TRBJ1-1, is NAGVMQNPRHLVRRRGQEARLRCSPMKGHSHVYWYRQLPEEGLKFMVYLQKENIIDESGMPKERFSAEFPKEGPSILRIQQVVRGDSAAYFCASSPPLNGAFFGQGTRLTVV.

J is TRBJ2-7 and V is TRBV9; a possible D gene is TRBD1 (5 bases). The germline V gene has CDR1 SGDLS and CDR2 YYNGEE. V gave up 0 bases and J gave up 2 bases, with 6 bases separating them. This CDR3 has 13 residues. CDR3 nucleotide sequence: TGTGCCAGCAGCGTAGGACAGACCTACGAGCAGTACTTC. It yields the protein CASSVGQTYEQYF.

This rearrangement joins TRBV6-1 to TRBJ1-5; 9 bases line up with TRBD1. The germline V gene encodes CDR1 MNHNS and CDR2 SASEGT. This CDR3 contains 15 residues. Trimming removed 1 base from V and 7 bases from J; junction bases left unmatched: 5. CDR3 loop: CASSEGQGVRQPQHF. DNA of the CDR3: TGTGCCAGCAGTGAAGGACAGGGGGTACGGCAGCCCCAGCATTTT.

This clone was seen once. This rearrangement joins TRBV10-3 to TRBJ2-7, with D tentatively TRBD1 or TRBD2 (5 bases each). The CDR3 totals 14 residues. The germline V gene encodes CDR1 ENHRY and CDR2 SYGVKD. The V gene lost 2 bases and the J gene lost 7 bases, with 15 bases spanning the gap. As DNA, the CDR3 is TGTGCCATCAGTGAGGGTCCGGGGCTCTTGGAGCAGTACTTC. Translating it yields CAISEGPGLLEQYF.

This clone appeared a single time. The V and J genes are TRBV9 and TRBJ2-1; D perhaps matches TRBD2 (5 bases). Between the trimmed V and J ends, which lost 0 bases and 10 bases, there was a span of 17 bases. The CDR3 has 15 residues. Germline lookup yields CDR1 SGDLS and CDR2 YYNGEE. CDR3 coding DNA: TGTGCCAGCAGCGTAGCTGGACTTGTGTTTCAGGAGCAGTTCTTC. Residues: CASSVAGLVFQEQFF.

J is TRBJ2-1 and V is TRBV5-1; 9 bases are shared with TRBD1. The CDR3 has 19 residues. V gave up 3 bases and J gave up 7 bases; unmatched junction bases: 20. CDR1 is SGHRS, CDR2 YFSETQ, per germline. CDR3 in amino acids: CASSCPGQGREMIINEQFF. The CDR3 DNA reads TGCGCCAGCAGCTGTCCCGGACAGGGGCGTGAAATGATCATTAATGAGCAGTTCTTC. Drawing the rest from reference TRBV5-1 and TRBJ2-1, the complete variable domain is KAGVTQTPRYLIKTRGQQVTLSCSPISGHRSVSWYQQTPGQGLQFLFEYFSETQRNKGNFPGRFSGRQFSNSRSEMNVSTLELGDSALYLCASSCPGQGREMIINEQFFGPGTRLTVL.

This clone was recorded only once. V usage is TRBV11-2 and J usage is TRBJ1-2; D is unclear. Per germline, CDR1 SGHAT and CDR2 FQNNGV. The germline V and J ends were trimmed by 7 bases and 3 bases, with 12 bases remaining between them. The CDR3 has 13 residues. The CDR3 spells CASMETMDYGYTF. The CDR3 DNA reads TGTGCCAGCATGGAAACAATGGACTATGGCTACACCTTC.

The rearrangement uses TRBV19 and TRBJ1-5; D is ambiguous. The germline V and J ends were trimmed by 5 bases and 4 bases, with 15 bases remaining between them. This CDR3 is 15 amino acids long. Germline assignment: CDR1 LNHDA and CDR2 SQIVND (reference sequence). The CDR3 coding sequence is TGTGCCAGTAGTGTTTCTGACAACGCGAATCAGCCCCAGCATTTT. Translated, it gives CASSVSDNANQPQHF.